The rows below give T cell receptor beta chains drawn from one sample of a study of identical twins. TCRdb ran MiXCR on the 5' RACE reads and lists one entry per CDR3 protein. The repertoire holds 230,000 or so distinct CDR3 sequences, with 6.5% to 9.5% as singletons. These records were also assigned to another study, of yellow fever vaccine responses in identical twins.

The sample comprised CD8+ T cells sorted from blood. These receptors all stem from a woman younger than 30 in good health. The CDR3 runs from the conserved cysteine through the conserved F or W. D genes are given only for firm matches. Part of the rows lack a size; the others show once, few, many or a class for expanded clones.

NA TRBJ2-5 TRBV10-3 NA TGTGCCATCAAATCCAGCAGCGAAGAGACCCAGTACTTC CAIKSSSEETQYF
many TRBJ2-2 TRBV20-1 TRBD2 TGCAGTGCTAGAGACTTATTGGCGGGGGTTATCGGGGAGCTGTTTTTT CSARDLLAGVIGELFF
NA TRBJ2-3 TRBV20-1 TRBD2 TGCAGTACCGAATCCTTGCGGGGGGCCCACACAGATACGCAGTATTTT CSTESLRGAHTDTQYF
many TRBJ2-7 TRBV7-2 TRBD2 TGTGCCAGCAACACCTTAGCGGGAGGCGTAGCCCCCTACGAGCAGTACTTC CASNTLAGGVAPYEQYF
many TRBJ2-5 TRBV20-1 NA TGCAGTGGGGATGCGGGATCGCAAGAGACCCAGTACTTC CSGDAGSQETQYF
few TRBJ2-3 TRBV30 NA TGTGCCTGGAGGGACCTGGGAGATACGCAGTATTTT CAWRDLGDTQYF
NA TRBJ2-7 TRBV4-2 TRBD1 TGTGCCAGCAGCCAAGAACGGACAGGGGGCGTCTCCTACGAGCAGTACTTC CASSQERTGGVSYEQYF
few TRBJ2-7 TRBV21-1 NA TGTGCCAGCAGCAATCGGCGTCCACTCGACGAGCAGTACTTC CASSNRRPLDEQYF
NA TRBJ2-1 TRBV3-1 TRBD1 TGTGCCAGCAGCCAAGAGGGACAGGGAGTATACAATGAGCAGTTCTTC CASSQEGQGVYNEQFF
NA TRBJ2-1 TRBV27 TRBD2 TGTGCCAGCAGTTTACGTCTAGCGGGTAACAATGAGCAGTTCTTC CASSLRLAGNNEQFF
many TRBJ1-2 TRBV27 TRBD1 TGTGCCAGCAGTAACGGACAGGGGGCGGAGCATGGCTACACCTTC CASSNGQGAEHGYTF
few TRBJ2-6 TRBV20-1 TRBD1 TGCAGTGCCAAATCTTGGACAGGGGAAACTTCTGGGGCCAACGTCCTGACTTTC CSAKSWTGETSGANVLTF
NA TRBJ2-7 TRBV23-1 TRBD1 TGCGCCAGCAGTCAGACACGCCGGGACAGGGATTCCTACGAGCAGTACTTC CASSQTRRDRDSYEQYF
few TRBJ2-7 TRBV6-5 NA TGTGCCAGCAGTTACTCGTCAGGGGCCACCTACGAGCAGTACTTC CASSYSSGATYEQYF
few TRBJ2-2 TRBV20-1 NA TGCAGTGCTACCTCGGTCGGCGGCAACACCGGGGAGCTGTTTTTT CSATSVGGNTGELFF
few TRBJ1-1 TRBV27 NA TGTGCCAGCAGTTTCGGTGGGGGTGAAGCTTTCTTT CASSFGGGEAFF
NA TRBJ2-2 TRBV5-1 NA TGCGCCAGCAGCTCCGAAGGCGGGGGCGCGCGCACCGGGGAGCTGTTTTTT CASSSEGGGARTGELFF
many TRBJ2-7 TRBV6-5 TRBD1 TGTGCCAGCAGTTACTCGACGGGACAGCAGTCCTACGAGCAGTACTTC CASSYSTGQQSYEQYF
NA TRBJ2-7 TRBV7-8 NA TGTGCCAGCAGCATAGAACAGTTCACCTACGAGCAGTACTTC CASSIEQFTYEQYF
many TRBJ2-7 TRBV3-1 NA TGTGCCAGCAGCCAAGATTCGGGGTTCCGGGATGAGGGATACGAGCAGTACTTC CASSQDSGFRDEGYEQYF
few TRBJ2-2 TRBV6-5 NA TGTGCCAGCAGTTACTCGGTCGGCTCCACCGGGGAGCTGTTTTTT CASSYSVGSTGELFF
many TRBJ2-7 TRBV7-8 TRBD2 TGTGCCAGCAGCTCCCCGGCGACTAGCGGTGGGCCCCTCTCCTACGAGCAGTACTTC CASSSPATSGGPLSYEQYF
few TRBJ1-1 TRBV5-6 TRBD1 TGTGCCAGCAGCTCGCGCAATAGACAGGGAACTGAAGCTTTCTTT CASSSRNRQGTEAFF
NA TRBJ2-7 TRBV12-3/TRBV12-4 NA TGTGCCAGCACCGGGTCGGGGGAATACGAGCAGTACTTC CASTGSGEYEQYF
few TRBJ1-4 TRBV12-3/TRBV12-4 NA TGTGCCAGCAGTGGTCATGGGGGGTCGGAAAAACTGTTTTTT CASSGHGGSEKLFF
few TRBJ1-5 TRBV28 NA TGTGCCAGCAGTTCATCGTCAGGGTTCGCCAATCAGCCCCAGCATTTT CASSSSSGFANQPQHF